The present entry profiles one T cell receptor (beta chain) with its context. Its antigen is still unknown. The CDR3 length is 14 residues. The germline V and J ends were trimmed by 0 bases and 2 bases, with 9 bases remaining between them. From germline, CDR1 is SGHRS and CDR2 YFSETQ. The sample is drawn from a study of cytomegalovirus exposure and HLA in healthy donors. Study-wide points: Across donors, most TCRs were seen rarely, yet some public ones were widespread. Looking again later, the authors saw that most CMV-associated TCR beta chains seemed HLA-restricted. Analysis was carried out at a later point, and it linked a missense DCLRE1C variant to TCR beta V- and J-gene trimming. The study dropped some indistinguishable V segments, TRBV6-2 and TRBV6-3 among them.

Primers included in the PCR were 60 Vbeta and 13 Jbeta primers. Using immunoSEQ multiplex PCR, the repertoire was profiled, and TCRdb retains in-frame clones only, with some absent. There are under 150,000 clones in the sample; roughly three quarters occur only once, and approximately 0.94% lies in the top ten. This rearrangement joins TRBV5-1 to TRBJ2-7; D is ambiguous. What was sequenced was PBMCs. The clonotype was recovered from a woman aged 55 to 70 in good health and CMV-seronegative. CDR3 bases: TGCGCCAGCAGCTTGGTGGCAGGCGCCTACGAGCAGTACTTC. This gives the protein CASSLVAGAYEQYF.